These 8 T cell receptor beta chains were sequenced from one sample in a study of shared clonotypes between healthy human individuals. TCRdb's table, derived via immunoSEQ multiplex PCR, lists solely in-frame clones and lacks some. Counted here are 490,000 or so clones, 76% occurring once; the ten biggest clones make up approximately 12%. Sequenced sample: PBMCs. These receptors were collected from a woman between 40 and 50 years old in good health. Some clones in this sample may be carry-over from other donors' samples.

The rearrangement joins TRBV19 to TRBJ1-2; D uncertain. From germline, CDR1 is LNHDA and CDR2 SQIVND (reference sequence). This CDR3 comprises 12 residues. Trimming pared 3 bases from V and 0 bases from J, leaving 2 bases between. The CDR3 is CASSMANYGYTF. The CDR3 DNA sequence: TGTGCCAGTAGTATGGCTAACTATGGCTACACCTTC. Full variable domain (outside the CDR3, taken from reference TRBV19 and TRBJ1-2): DGGITQSPKYLFRKEGQNVTLSCEQNLNHDAMYWYRQDPGQGLRLIYYSQIVNDFQKGDIAEGYSVSREKKESFPLTVTSAQKNPTAFYLCASSMANYGYTFGSGTRLTVV.

This clone has a handful of counts. The chain is built from TRBV11-2 and TRBJ1-2, with D tentatively TRBD1 (6 bases). The CDR3 contains 16 residues. V was trimmed by 0 bases and J by 4 bases, leaving 15 bases between them. Per germline, CDR1 SGHAT and CDR2 FQNNGV. The DNA of the CDR3 is TGTGCCAGCAGCTTAGATGGGACACCTCTCGCCTATGGCTACACCTTC. It codes for CASSLDGTPLAYGYTF.

This chain joins TRBV2 and TRBJ2-5, with 10 nucleotides matching TRBD2. Germline CDR1 SNHLY, CDR2 FYNNEI. The CDR3 sequence is 15 residues long. Trimming at V came to 5 bases and at J to 5 bases, leaving 8 bases not matched to a gene. CDR3 region: CASSSSGRFSETQYF. The CDR3 region has the DNA TGTGCCAGCAGTAGTAGCGGGAGGTTTTCGGAGACCCAGTACTTC.

V is TRBV27 and J is TRBJ2-3; TRBD2 matches at 7 bases. CDR3 length: 14 residues. V shed 2 bases, J shed 3 bases, and the junction held 2 bases outside the gene matches. CDR1 and CDR2 (germline): MNHEY, SMNVEV (reference sequence). The CDR3, as DNA: TGTGCCAGCAGTTTAGGGGGGGATACAGATACGCAGTATTTT. It translates to CASSLGGDTDTQYF.

V and J are TRBV6-6 and TRBJ1-6, with TRBD1 identical over 9 bases. V shed 2 bases, J shed 9 bases, and the junction held 5 bases outside the gene matches. This CDR3 spans 15 amino acids. CDR1 and CDR2 (germline): MNHNY, SVGAGI (reference sequence). The chain's CDR3 is CASSYDRGTGSPLHF. Written as DNA, the CDR3 is TGTGCCAGCAGTTACGACAGGGGGACCGGTTCACCCCTCCACTTT.

This CDR3 reads CASSLGPGLADTNEQFF. The CDR3 DNA reads TGTGCCAGCAGCTTGGGACCGGGACTAGCGGATACCAATGAGCAGTTCTTC. The chain recombines TRBV5-6 with TRBJ2-1; 11 nucleotides agree with TRBD2. Germline trimming cut 0 bases from V and 6 bases from J; bases unmatched to any gene: 8. This CDR3 spans 17 amino acids. Per germline, CDR1 SGHDT and CDR2 YYEEEE.

The chain uses TRBV6-6 and TRBJ2-5, with D hard to call. The CDR3 is 11 amino acids. V shed 5 bases and J shed 5 bases, with 6 bases lying between them. Germline V gene data show CDR1 as MNHNY and CDR2 as SVGAGI (reference sequence). CDR3 sequence reads: CASSPRETQYF. Here the CDR3 DNA reads TGTGCCAGCAGTCCCAGGGAGACCCAGTACTTC.

This chain connects TRBV7-2 to TRBJ2-3, with D possibly TRBD2 on 5 matching bases. V was cut by 10 bases and J by 6 bases, with 17 bases left in between. Per the germline V gene, CDR1 is SGHTA and CDR2 is FQGNSA. The CDR3 totals 13 residues. The CDR3 region has the DNA TGTGCCACAAAACGGCCTAGCCAGGATACGCAGTATTTT. Translating gives CATKRPSQDTQYF. Full variable domain (rest looked up from reference TRBV7-2 and TRBJ2-3): GAGVSQSPSNKVTEKGKDVELRCDPISGHTALYWYRQSLGQGLEFLIYFQGNSAPDKSGLPSDRFSAERTGGSVSTLTIQRTQQEDSAVYLCATKRPSQDTQYFGPGTRLTVL.